Each of the 32 T cell receptor beta chains below was sequenced from the same sample in a study of CD8 T cells in Susac syndrome. An input of about 0.45 to 1 ug of RNA was subjected to reverse transcription using random hexamers. TCRdb processed the immunoSEQ multiplex PCR reads anew with MiXCR; each CDR3 protein has one entry. This sample has approximately 210,000 distinct CDR3 sequences, with 95% found just once. The sample taken for sequencing was CD4+ T cells from PBMCs. These TCRs come from a human donor with multiple sclerosis.

The chain employs TRBV5-6 and TRBJ2-3; D perhaps matches TRBD2 (6 bases). The CDR3 is 14 amino acids. Germline V gene lookup returns CDR1 SGHDT and CDR2 YYEEEE. V lost 0 bases and J lost 3, with 8 bases in between. The CDR3 region is CASSLGLDTDTQYF. CDR3 DNA: TGTGCCAGCAGCTTGGGACTAGATACAGATACGCAGTATTTT. Combining the CDR3 with reference TRBV5-6 and TRBJ2-3 gives the whole variable domain DAGVTQSPTHLIKTRGQQVTLRCSPKSGHDTVSWYQQALGQGPQFIFQYYEEEERQRGNFPDRFSGHQFPNYSSELNVNALLLGDSALYLCASSLGLDTDTQYFGPGTRLTVL.

This clonotype has only a few counts. The rearrangement links TRBV28 to TRBJ1-5; D gene ambiguous. Germline V gene lookup returns CDR1 MDHEN and CDR2 SYDVKM. The germline V and J ends were trimmed by 2 bases and 2 bases, with 1 base remaining between them. This CDR3 has 12 amino acids. The CDR3 DNA reads TGTGCCAGCAGTTTAGGCAATCAGCCCCAGCATTTT. It yields the protein CASSLGNQPQHF.

This chain connects TRBV20-1 to TRBJ1-2, with a weak D call TRBD1 (6 bases). The V gene's germline CDR1 is DFQATT and CDR2 SNEGSKA (reference sequence). The CDR3 is 15 amino acids. Trimming pared 2 bases from V and 1 base from J, leaving 14 bases between. The CDR3 bases are TGCAGTGCTAGATTGACAGGCAACCTTAACTATGGCTACACCTTC. It translates to CSARLTGNLNYGYTF.

V gene TRBV19 combines with J gene TRBJ1-5; D remains unclear. The CDR3 is made up of 13 amino acids. The germline V gene has CDR1 LNHDA and CDR2 SQIVND (reference sequence). Trimming took 6 bases from V and 4 from J, leaving 10 bases between them. This chain's CDR3 is CASRTPGNQPQHF. The CDR3 DNA reads TGTGCCAGTAGAACACCAGGAAATCAGCCCCAGCATTTT.

The CDR3 bases are TGTGCCAGCAGCCAAGCCCGGGCAGAAGAGACCCAGTACTTC. Amino acids: CASSQARAEETQYF. The V gene is TRBV14, the J gene TRBJ2-5; D not certain. CDR3 length: 14 residues. V lost 1 base and J 3 bases, leaving 9 bases between the germline ends. The V gene's germline CDR1 is SGHDN and CDR2 FVKESK.

The chain joins TRBV3-1 to TRBJ2-7, with D perhaps given as TRBD1 or TRBD2 (5 bases each). In germline, CDR1 is LGHDT, CDR2 YNNKEL (reference sequence). The CDR3 contains 15 residues. Trimming left V 0 bases short and J 8 bases short, with 17 bases between. CDR3 sequence: CASSQDWAGTDKQYF. DNA of the CDR3: TGTGCCAGCAGCCAAGATTGGGCTGGGACCGATAAGCAGTACTTC.

This clonotype was seen once. This chain connects TRBV14 to TRBJ1-4; the D is unclear. Germline values: CDR1 SGHDN, CDR2 FVKESK. The CDR3 has 13 amino acids. V was shortened by 5 bases and J by 10 bases, with 14 bases between the two germline ends. In DNA, the CDR3 is TGTGCCAGCAGCAAAAGGACCGGAGGAAAACTGTTTTTT. This codes for CASSKRTGGKLFF.

The chain employs TRBV29-1 and TRBJ2-1, with 14 positions matching TRBD2. With V trimmed by 3 bases and J by 3 bases, 10 bases remained unmatched. The CDR3 extends over 18 amino acids. From germline, CDR1 is SQVTM and CDR2 ANQGSEA. CDR3 amino acids: CSVDGTSGSITFYNEQFF. The CDR3 DNA reads TGCAGCGTTGATGGGACTAGCGGGAGTATCACCTTCTACAATGAGCAGTTCTTC.

The chain links TRBV28 to TRBJ2-3, with D tentatively TRBD2 (6 bases). The V end lost 2 bases, the J end lost 0 bases, and 18 bases lay between the germline ends. The CDR3 is made up of 18 amino acids. Per germline, CDR1 MDHEN and CDR2 SYDVKM. This CDR3 reads CASSLPPWGELSTDTQYF. In nucleotides, the CDR3 is TGTGCCAGCAGTTTACCGCCTTGGGGGGAGCTAAGCACAGATACGCAGTATTTT.

The chain is built from TRBV12-3 or TRBV12-4 and TRBJ2-3; 8 nucleotides align to TRBD1. The CDR3 runs 13 residues. V trimming: 2 bases; J trimming: 9 bases; junction bases outside the gene matches: 4. CDR3 DNA: TGTGCCAGCAGTTTACAGGGGGCGCGAACGCAGTATTTT. Translated: CASSLQGARTQYF.

V and J are TRBV5-1 and TRBJ2-1; 10 bases line up with TRBD2. The junction had 5 bases not matched to a gene; V was cut back by 6 bases and J by 2 bases. CDR3 length: 15 residues. CDR1 and CDR2 from the germline V gene are SGHRS and YFSETQ. In nucleotides, the CDR3 is TGCGCCAGCAACCCCGGACTAGCGGCCTACAATGAGCAGTTCTTC. It codes for CASNPGLAAYNEQFF.

The sample holds one count of this clonotype. V and J are TRBV27 and TRBJ2-3, with TRBD2 matching 7 bases. This CDR3 region has 16 residues. The ends lost 2 bases at V and 5 bases at J; junction bases unmatched: 10. Germline CDR1 MNHEY, CDR2 SMNVEV (reference sequence). The DNA of the CDR3 is TGTGCCAGCAGTTTAAGATGGTGGGGGGGAGAAGATACGCAGTATTTT. This gives the protein CASSLRWWGGEDTQYF.

With respect to this clonotype: The junction shows a germline mismatch at one end, possibly a read error. The chain couples TRBV29-1 to TRBJ2-1; D is ambiguous. Per the germline V gene, CDR1 is SQVTM and CDR2 is ANQGSEA. The CDR3 covers 12 residues. CDR3 amino acids: CSVEDQLARKVF. Written as DNA, the CDR3 is TGCAGCGTTGAAGATCAATTAGCCCGGAAGGTCTTC.

The CDR3 DNA is TGTGCCAGCAGTCCCCGGGACAGACACACAGATACGCAGTATTTT. Its protein product is CASSPRDRHTDTQYF. V is TRBV28 and J is TRBJ2-3; 7 bases are a match to TRBD1. V was pared by 5 bases and J by 2 bases, with 7 bases of the junction left unmatched. The CDR3 is made up of 15 amino acids. Germline CDR1 reads MDHEN; CDR2 reads SYDVKM.

The V gene is TRBV27, the J gene TRBJ1-1, with TRBD1 as a possible D gene (5 bases). V shed 5 bases and J shed 5 bases, with 15 bases lying between them. Germline values: CDR1 MNHEY, CDR2 SMNVEV (reference sequence). This CDR3 is built from 14 residues. The CDR3 sequence: CASSPNPGTTEAFF. DNA for the CDR3: TGTGCCAGCAGTCCCAACCCCGGGACTACTGAAGCTTTCTTT.

The chain has TRBV6-1 and TRBJ2-7; 8 nucleotides align to TRBD2. Germline loops: CDR1 MNHNS, CDR2 SASEGT. This CDR3 has 16 residues. The trim removed 5 bases at V and 6 bases at J, leaving 15 bases unmatched. CDR3 nucleotide sequence: TGTGCCAGCAGTCCGGAATCGGGGGGGTCGCGGGCCGAGCAGTACTTC. Protein: CASSPESGGSRAEQYF.

The genes are TRBV5-4 and TRBJ2-1; D possibly corresponds to TRBD1 (7 bases). The germline V gene has CDR1 SGHNT and CDR2 YYREEE (reference sequence). V lost 4 bases and J lost 2, with 16 bases in between. The CDR3 consists of 16 residues. The CDR3 protein is CASSHGRDRTYNEQFF. In DNA form, the CDR3 reads TGTGCCAGCAGCCACGGGCGGGACAGAACCTACAATGAGCAGTTCTTC.

The rearrangement links TRBV28 to TRBJ1-1; tentative D call: TRBD1 (6 bases). The CDR3 runs 14 residues. Germline V gene lookup returns CDR1 MDHEN and CDR2 SYDVKM. Deletions cut 3 bases from V and 2 bases from J, with 10 bases between. CDR3 residues: CASSFGQLNTEAFF. The CDR3 nucleotides read TGTGCCAGCAGTTTTGGACAGCTTAACACTGAAGCTTTCTTT.

The chain carries TRBV6-6 and TRBJ1-2; 7 bases align to TRBD1. Germline CDR1 reads MNHNY; CDR2 reads SVGAGI (reference sequence). This CDR3 is 15 amino acids long. J gave up 5 bases and V 4 bases, and 10 bases lay outside the gene matches. Here the CDR3 reads CASSSWDSAGYGYTF. CDR3 nucleotides: TGTGCCAGCAGTTCCTGGGACAGCGCTGGGTATGGCTACACCTTC.

The chain couples TRBV2 to TRBJ2-3; 11 bases line up with TRBD2. J lost 4 bases, V lost 4 bases, and 1 base had no gene match. The CDR3 is made up of 14 amino acids. Germline V gene sequence: CDR1 SNHLY, CDR2 FYNNEI. The CDR3 reads CASSVLAGADTQYF. DNA of the CDR3: TGTGCCAGCAGTGTACTAGCGGGGGCAGATACGCAGTATTTT. The variable domain in full, with the rest retrieved from reference TRBV2 and TRBJ2-3, is EPEVTQTPSHQVTQMGQEVILRCVPISNHLYFYWYRQILGQKVEFLVSFYNNEISEKSEIFDDQFSVERPDGSNFTLKIRSTKLEDSAMYFCASSVLAGADTQYFGPGTRLTVL.

CDR3 sequence: CASSLGRSSGNEKLFF. Here the CDR3 DNA reads TGCGCCAGCAGCTTGGGCAGATCGTCGGGGAATGAAAAACTGTTTTTT. The chain has TRBV5-1 and TRBJ1-4; D not resolved. CDR3 length: 16 residues. Trimming shortened V by 0 bases and J by 5 bases, and 14 bases separated the two germline ends. The V gene's germline CDR1 is SGHRS and CDR2 YFSETQ. The complete variable domain, with remaining parts taken from reference TRBV5-1 and TRBJ1-4, reads KAGVTQTPRYLIKTRGQQVTLSCSPISGHRSVSWYQQTPGQGLQFLFEYFSETQRNKGNFPGRFSGRQFSNSRSEMNVSTLELGDSALYLCASSLGRSSGNEKLFFGSGTQLSVL.

J is TRBJ1-2 and V is TRBV5-6, with unresolved D. Trimming removed 0 bases at V and 4 bases at J, with 10 bases between. Germline-derived CDR1 and CDR2 are SGHDT and YYEEEE. CDR3 size: 14 residues. The CDR3 bases are TGTGCCAGCAGCTTGGTAGGCAACCCCTATGGCTACACCTTC. Protein sequence: CASSLVGNPYGYTF.

The chain joins TRBV3-1 to TRBJ1-6, with a possible D match to TRBD1 (6 bases). Germline assignment: CDR1 LGHDT and CDR2 YNNKEL (reference sequence). Trimming stripped 4 bases from V and 7 bases from J, with 17 bases between. The CDR3 is 16 residues long. For the CDR3, the DNA is TGTGCCAGCAGCCCGTCACTTGGGGGCAGAAATTCACCCCTCCACTTT. Translation gives CASSPSLGGRNSPLHF.

V and J are TRBV7-8 and TRBJ2-7; D possibly corresponds to TRBD1 (6 bases). The CDR3 is 14 residues long. V gave up 1 base and J gave up 4 bases, with 11 bases separating them. Germline lookup yields CDR1 SGHVS and CDR2 FQNEAQ. CDR3 nucleotide sequence: TGTGCCAGCAGCTTAGACAGGGCCTCGTACGAGCAGTACTTC. Protein sequence: CASSLDRASYEQYF. The full variable domain, in which reference TRBV7-8 and TRBJ2-7 provide the parts outside the CDR3, is GAGVSQSPRYKVAKRGQDVALRCDPISGHVSLFWYQQALGQGPEFLTYFQNEAQLDKSGLPSDRFFAERPEGSVSTLKIQRTQQEDSAVYLCASSLDRASYEQYFGPGTRLTVT.

The gene calls are TRBV5-1 and TRBJ2-5, with D perhaps TRBD2 (6 bases). The CDR3 sequence is 14 residues long. V dropped 4 bases and J dropped 4 bases, with 14 bases sitting between them. CDR1 is SGHRS and CDR2 is YFSETQ in the germline V gene. The CDR3 sequence: CASSPTRGRETQYF. In DNA form, the CDR3 reads TGCGCCAGCAGCCCGACTAGGGGTAGAGAGACCCAGTACTTC.

The chain uses TRBV9 and TRBJ1-2; D uncertain. The germline V gene encodes CDR1 SGDLS and CDR2 YYNGEE. Trimming shortened V by 1 base and J by 0 bases, and 7 bases separated the two germline ends. The CDR3 sequence is 14 residues long. Here the CDR3 reads CASSVLVANYGYTF. As DNA, the CDR3 is TGTGCCAGCAGCGTATTGGTAGCTAACTATGGCTACACCTTC.

V gene TRBV28 combines with J gene TRBJ2-5, with D uncertain. V gave up 2 bases and J gave up 0 bases, with 10 bases separating them. Germline lookup yields CDR1 MDHEN and CDR2 SYDVKM. The CDR3 has 15 amino acids. Here the CDR3 reads CASSLPTSDQETQYF. In DNA form, the CDR3 reads TGTGCCAGCAGTTTACCTACTTCAGACCAAGAGACCCAGTACTTC.

The chain couples TRBV7-2 to TRBJ2-3; 12 bases agree with TRBD2. The trim removed 8 bases at V and 5 bases at J, leaving 5 bases unmatched. CDR3 length: 14 amino acids. Germline lookup yields CDR1 SGHTA and CDR2 FQGNSA. CDR3 residues: CASSGGLAGDTQYF. The CDR3 DNA reads as TGTGCCAGCTCTGGGGGACTAGCGGGAGATACGCAGTATTTT.

The table lists this clonotype with a count of one. The chain combines TRBV15 with TRBJ2-5, with 9 bases fitting TRBD1. The CDR3 spans 14 residues. V was pared by 5 bases and J by 4 bases, with 5 bases of the junction left unmatched. CDR1 LNHNV and CDR2 YYDKDF come from the germline V gene (reference sequence). The CDR3 is CATSGPGQGETQYF. The CDR3 DNA follows: TGTGCCACCAGCGGTCCGGGACAGGGAGAGACCCAGTACTTC.

The chain carries TRBV29-1 and TRBJ1-2; no firm D call. V gave up 3 bases and J gave up 5 bases, with 7 bases separating them. The CDR3 contains 11 residues. Germline lookup yields CDR1 SQVTM and CDR2 ANQGSEA. In nucleotides, the CDR3 is TGCAGCGTTGATTTGGGTTATGGCTACACCTTC. This gives the protein CSVDLGYGYTF.

The rearrangement joins TRBV28 to TRBJ2-1; 11 bases fit TRBD1. The V gene's germline CDR1 is MDHEN and CDR2 SYDVKM. This CDR3 comprises 15 residues. V was pared by 5 bases and J by 1 base, with 1 base of the junction left unmatched. The CDR3 nucleotides are TGTGCCAGCAGTGGGACAGGGGGTTCCTACAATGAGCAGTTCTTC. Translated: CASSGTGGSYNEQFF. The entire variable domain, with the rest obtained from reference TRBV28 and TRBJ2-1, is as follows: DVKVTQSSRYLVKRTGEKVFLECVQDMDHENMFWYRQDPGLGLRLIYFSYDVKMKEKGDIPEGYSVSREKKERFSLILESASTNQTSMYLCASSGTGGSYNEQFFGPGTRLTVL.

The rearrangement joins TRBV12-3 or TRBV12-4 to TRBJ1-4; 9 nucleotides agree with TRBD1. The CDR3 loop spans 15 amino acids. V lost 6 bases and J lost 4; bases outside the gene matches: 6. CDR3 amino acids: CASSRSTGGNEKLFF. DNA of the CDR3: TGTGCCAGCAGCCGATCGACAGGGGGTAATGAAAAACTGTTTTTT.